The source of this T cell receptor beta chain is a study of blood T cell repertoires in COVID-19. The CDR3 sequence is 15 residues long. Germline CDR1 and CDR2: KGHDR and SFDVKD. A note on this clone: The germline gene is not matched at one end of the junction; a read error may be the cause.

Assay: immunoSEQ multiplex PCR; the TCRdb copy retains only in-frame clones and omits some. The top ten clones hold approximately 2.8% of a sample with approximately 75,000 clones, approximately 79% of them seen once. The sequence was obtained from a human donor with acute or convalescent COVID-19. The donor label of this sample is uncertain. Material: peripheral blood. This chain connects TRBV24-1 to TRBJ2-4; TRBD1 agrees at 9 bases. The CDR3 DNA reads TGTGCCCCCAGTCACACGACAGGGGGGGGGAACATTCAGTACTTC. Its protein is CAPSHTTGGGNIQYF.